This TCR beta chain stems from a study of beta chain features in type 1 diabetes listed by TCRdb under 2018. For the wider study: Mean age, gender distribution, total cell number and subset yield were not different between patients and healthy donors. A total of some 100,000,000 sorted cells were examined across all samples, and the number of cells per subset was strongly correlated with RNA yield. The study compared TCRB repertoires of sorted circulating CD4+ T cell subsets between recently diagnosed type 1 diabetes patients and matched healthy donors. Whereas all 30 or so donors provided naive and central memory subsets, regulatory and stem cell-like memory subsets were isolated from just 8 patients and about 8 healthy donors.

As regards this clone: What this receptor recognizes is not known. Nothing much larger sits one base from this clone, and base qualities are not available.

On the study overall, not on this receptor specifically: The naive, central memory and regulatory TCRB repertoires appeared to resemble one another more closely among patients than among healthy donors. Shorter templates might have been favored by PCR, but patient and control samples were amplified and corrected together, so both groups would have been affected equally by any skew. At VDJ recombination sites, type 1 diabetes patients had fewer insertions and more deleted nucleotides, which implies abnormalities in thymic rearrangement. Because cDNA rather than genomic DNA was sequenced, highly expressing activated cells could have been over-represented, although no difference in activation and CD3 levels was found between groups. Type 1 diabetes patients showed a moderate but significant shortening of TCRB CDR3 length in all four CD4+ subsets. Only small numbers of individuals were included in the HLA sub-analyses, which left unresolved whether HLA type had any influence on TCRB rearrangement.

CDR1 and CDR2 (SNHLY, FYNNEI) derive from the germline V gene. Including the terminal cysteine and phenylalanine, the CDR3 comprises 15 residues. The CDR3 DNA has 45 bases and is translated from base 1. Trimming leaves V shorter by 4 bases and J shorter by 2 bases, with the junction holding 6 bases beyond the gene matches. The High Capacity cDNA Reverse Transcription Kit was used to reverse transcribe all of the isolated RNA, meaning that expressed TCRB transcripts were what got sequenced. Deep immunoSEQ sequencing was applied to naive, central memory and regulatory T cell samples, giving an average of roughly 3.5 million total reads per sample. Sorted cells were lysed in RLT buffer, and RNA was extracted using DNase-treated RNeasy Micro or Mini kits according to cell number. To prevent cross-contamination, each cell subset was processed individually, whereas patient and healthy donor samples were processed jointly. TCRB sequences were amplified from cDNA with the immunoSEQ multiplex PCR, producing 87-bp fragments spanning the CDR3 region. Sequencing of the amplicons was done on the Illumina HiSeq platform. In the original analysis: PCR bias was corrected computationally using synthetic template baselines, and reads within Hamming distance 2 were collapsed, with unmergeable singletons discarded. Reads were aligned to IMGT to assign V, D and J genes, CDR3 length, and insertions or deletions at six rearrangement sites. Within each subset, clonotype counts were normalized to sorted cell number, after which true diversity and Gini coefficients were computed with the tcR R package. The overlap coefficient, calculated on TCRB nucleotide sequences, was used to measure repertoire sharing. TCRdb took over this immuneACCESS table, retaining in-frame rearrangements with V and J assigned. Such tables are incomplete; in checked studies, under half of the missing clones stem from an unresolved V gene, and the remainder is unexplained. V and J calls and clone size follow that table, whereas D and trimming were derived from the DNA. The table for this sample lists 300,000 to 350,000 clones; 11% to 15% of them were counted only once. The leading ten clones occupy roughly 6.7% of the sample.

From each donor, a single peripheral blood sample of approximately 120 mL on average was drawn into heparinised tubes. A BD FACSAria II was used to sort naive, central memory, regulatory and stem cell-like memory CD4+ T cells with a panel that included CD45RO, CCR7, CD25, CD127, CD95 and CD27. A purity above 95% was achieved for all sorted populations. PBMCs were isolated immediately by Lymphoprep density gradient centrifugation and stained directly without culture. So that batch effects would be minimized, each experiment stained and sorted samples in pairs, pairing one healthy donor with one patient.

This receptor was identified in a man under 40 in good health. Sequenced input: central memory CD4+ T cells from blood. The chain is encoded by TRBV2 joined to TRBJ2-5; 8 bases in the middle match TRBD2. CDR3 protein: CASSAVAGKQETQYF. The DNA sequence is TGTGCCAGCAGTGCCGTAGCGGGGAAACAAGAGACCCAGTACTTC.